Listed here is a single T cell receptor beta chain. Antigen: not known. Amplification of TCR beta CDR3 regions was performed using RNA transcripts as template. A set of HTBI primers served as the primers for a first-round RT-PCR of the TCR CDR3. Each CDR3 protein is one row after TCRdb ran MiXCR on the multiplex PCR reads. In the table there are roughly 500,000 distinct CDR3 sequences, 46% of which are singletons. Diagnoses rested on clinical symptoms, serum thyroxine and TRAb, thyroid ultrasound and orbital computed tomography. CDR3 length: 15 amino acids. Germline V gene sequence: CDR1 SQVTM, CDR2 ANQGSEA. Trimming pared 1 base from V and 5 bases from J, leaving 12 bases between. This sample stems from a study of T cells in Graves' hyperthyroidism and ophthalmopathy. Findings and limits, study-wide: In validation, the model predicted ophthalmopathy. These predictions came a median about 6 months before onset. The blood repertoire included most of the expanded thyroid clonotypes above 0.001. Ophthalmopathy cases were set apart from stable hyperthyroidism by a 13 V-J model.

The J gene is TRBJ1-6, the V gene TRBV29-1, with D perhaps TRBD1 (5 bases). The clonotype was recovered from an adult woman with Graves' disease, either hyperthyroidism or ophthalmopathy (not recorded which). Sequenced input: peripheral blood or thyroid tissue (not recorded which). CDR3 sequence: CSVEVSGSNNSPLHF. CDR3 nucleotides: TGCAGCGTTGAAGTATCAGGGAGCAATAATTCACCCCTCCACTTT.